The source of this T cell receptor beta chain is a study of cytomegalovirus exposure and HLA in healthy donors. Study findings and constraints: TCR beta chains numbering more than 150 were designated cytomegalovirus-associated. Most TCRs appeared rarely, but some public TCRs recurred in many donors.

Repertoires were generated with immunoSEQ multiplex PCR, while TCRdb's copy carries only in-frame clones and drops some. The repertoire includes 55,000 to 75,000 clones, 90% to 96% of them detected once, and 1.2% sits in the top ten. A remark on this clone: Its cognate antigen is unknown.

Looked up from germline, CDR1 is GTSNPN and CDR2 is SVGIG (reference sequence). J lost 1 base, V lost 4 bases, and 10 bases had no gene match. The CDR3 runs 17 residues. The sequenced sample was PBMCs. The chain is built from TRBV30 and TRBJ2-3, with 11 bases matching TRBD2. The receptor was isolated from a woman aged 18-30 years in good health and CMV-seronegative. This chain's CDR3 is CAWMGLAGGFGTDTQYF. In nucleotides, the CDR3 is TGTGCCTGGATGGGGTTAGCGGGAGGGTTTGGCACAGATACGCAGTATTTT.